This TCR beta chain was captured by sequencing in a study of human T cells and chemical hapten exposure. General observations from the study: TCRs exceeding a frequency of 1 in 1000 stayed unchanged under DPC sensitization.

Germline CDR1 SGHTA, CDR2 FQGNSA. This CDR3 is built from 14 residues. Trimming stripped 5 bases from V and 10 bases from J, with 17 bases between. This clonotype has a handful of counts. No antigen is known for it. Original handling: Individual samples carried between roughly 23,224 and 750,000 TCRs, with about 88,000 as the median. TCRdb re-called the 5' RACE reads with MiXCR, one entry per CDR3 protein. These V and J calls originate from TCRdb's pipeline instead of the authors' own analysis. The data show 70,000 to 85,000 distinct CDR3 sequences, about 15% seen once. Researchers extracted total RNA from unfractionated whole blood.

The chain joins TRBV7-2 to TRBJ1-4; D call uncertain. This sequence originates from a female donor in good health. The CDR3 protein is CASSGRDPRGKLFF. The CDR3 bases are TGTGCCAGCAGCGGTCGGGATCCCCGAGGAAAACTGTTTTTT.